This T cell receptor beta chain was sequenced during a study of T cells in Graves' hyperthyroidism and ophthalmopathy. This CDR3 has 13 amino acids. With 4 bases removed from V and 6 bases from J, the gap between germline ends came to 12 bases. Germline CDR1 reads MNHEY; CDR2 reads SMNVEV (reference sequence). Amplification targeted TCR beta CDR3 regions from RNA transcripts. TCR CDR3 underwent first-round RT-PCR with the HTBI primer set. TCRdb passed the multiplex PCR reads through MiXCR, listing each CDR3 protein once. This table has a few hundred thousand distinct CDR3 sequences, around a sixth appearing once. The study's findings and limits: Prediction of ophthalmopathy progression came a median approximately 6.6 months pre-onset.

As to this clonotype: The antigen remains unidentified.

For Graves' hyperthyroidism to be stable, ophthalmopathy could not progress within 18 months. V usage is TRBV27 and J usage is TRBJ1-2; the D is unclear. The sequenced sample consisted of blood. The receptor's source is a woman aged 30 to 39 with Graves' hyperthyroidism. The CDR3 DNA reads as TGTGCCAGCAGTTCGGCGCAGGCCGATGGCTACACCTTC. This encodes CASSSAQADGYTF.